This TCR beta chain appears in the sequencing data of a study of blood T cell repertoires in COVID-19. The CDR3 contains 11 residues. Germline V gene data show CDR1 as SQVTM and CDR2 as ANQGSEA. V lost 7 bases, J lost 1 base, and 0 bases stayed unmatched. Here immunoSEQ multiplex PCR was the method, and the copy in TCRdb shows in-frame clones only, minus some. The sample shows 300,000 to 350,000 clones, more than 70% of them seen only once. The sequence was obtained from a woman in her twenties or thirties with COVID-19, enrolled during active disease. The sequenced sample was peripheral blood. This chain uses TRBV29-1 with TRBJ1-1; TRBD1 aligns across 7 bases. This CDR3 reads CSGDRNTEAFF. DNA of the CDR3: TGCAGCGGGGACAGGAACACTGAAGCTTTCTTT.